The 2 T cell receptor beta chains listed next were all sequenced from one sample in a study of cytomegalovirus exposure and HLA in healthy donors. A multiplex PCR was run with 60 Vbeta primers and 13 Jbeta primers. Sequencing used immunoSEQ multiplex PCR; TCRdb keeps in-frame clones, though not all of them. This sample has 110,000 to 150,000 clones, with over 60% found just once. The sequenced sample was PBMCs. The receptor source for this set is a woman aged 50 to 60 in good health and CMV-seronegative.

The chain couples TRBV7-9 to TRBJ2-3; TRBD2 is a possible D gene (6 bases). This CDR3 is built from 16 residues. The ends were cut back, 4 bases at V and 4 bases at J, with 18 bases in the middle. Germline loops: CDR1 SEHNR, CDR2 FQNEAQ (reference sequence). CDR3 in DNA: TGTGCCAGCAGCTCCTCCGACGGGGGATACGCAGATACGCAGTATTTT. This gives the protein CASSSSDGGYADTQYF.

This sequence joins TRBV10-3 and TRBJ2-7; D is possibly TRBD2 (5 bases). V was trimmed by 2 bases and J by 0 bases, leaving 20 bases between them. Looked up from germline, CDR1 is ENHRY and CDR2 is SYGVKD. The CDR3 totals 18 residues. The CDR3 sequence is CAISERTAGSPDSYEQYF. CDR3 nucleotide sequence: TGTGCCATCAGTGAGAGGACGGCGGGCAGCCCTGACTCCTACGAGCAGTACTTC.